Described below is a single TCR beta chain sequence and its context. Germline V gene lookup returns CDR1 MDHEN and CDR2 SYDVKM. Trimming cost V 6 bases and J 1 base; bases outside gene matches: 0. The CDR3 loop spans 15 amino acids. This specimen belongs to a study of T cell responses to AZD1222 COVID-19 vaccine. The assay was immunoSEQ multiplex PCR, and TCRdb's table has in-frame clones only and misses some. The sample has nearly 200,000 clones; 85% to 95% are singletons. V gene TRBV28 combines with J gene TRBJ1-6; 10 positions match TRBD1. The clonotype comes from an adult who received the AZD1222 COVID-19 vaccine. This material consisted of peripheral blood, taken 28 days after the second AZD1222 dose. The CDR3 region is CASRGQGSYNSPLHF. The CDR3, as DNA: TGTGCCAGCAGGGGACAGGGGTCCTATAATTCACCCCTCCACTTT. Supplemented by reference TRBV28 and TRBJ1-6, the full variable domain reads DVKVTQSSRYLVKRTGEKVFLECVQDMDHENMFWYRQDPGLGLRLIYFSYDVKMKEKGDIPEGYSVSREKKERFSLILESASTNQTSMYLCASRGQGSYNSPLHFGNGTRLTVT.